This TCR beta chain was recovered during a study of blood T cells in healthy people across ages (dated by TCRdb to 2015 to 2017). A note on the overall study: In model experiments, roughly one uniquely barcoded TCR beta cDNA molecule per two T cells was captured by template switching. Four age groups were formed from the donors: young (average 16 years), middle-aged (approximately 39), aged (about 68) and long-lived (more than 75). To avoid experimental bias, donors of different ages were spread randomly across the sequencing lanes. Age-related changes in TCR beta repertoire diversity were measured in the study by deep sequencing normalized with unique cDNA molecular identifiers. The study analyzed two additional independent replicas of 1 million unique cDNA reads from the same blood draw for two donors, one aged 18 to 29 and one aged 80 or older.

The CDR3, from cysteine to phenylalanine, totals 12 residues. The kept DNA is CDR3 alone, 36 bases in frame from the first base. Taken from the germline V gene, the CDR1 and CDR2 loops are SGDLS and YYNGEE. V is pared back by 0 bases and J by 7 bases, with 7 bases lying between the germline termini. Turning to this clonotype: It has no known antigen specificity. No much larger clone exists at a distance of one base, and base qualities are not known.

The investigation overall reported the following: Donor CMV infection status was unknown, potentially confounding age-related changes in expanded clonotypes. Compared with the aged group, the long-lived group had more naive CD4+ T cells, fewer expanded clones and increased TCR diversity, suggesting age selection. Estimates of total diversity from one million sequenced T cells were regarded as lower bounds and underestimates. Observed TCR beta diversity per million T cells fell roughly linearly with age, and a significant reduction was already apparent by age around 39. A strong correlation was found between observed TCR beta diversity and the percentage of naive T cells measured by flow cytometry. Conclusive comparison of naive and antigen-experienced compartments was prevented by the profiling of bulk unsorted PBMCs.

The 39 donors, aged 6 to 90 years, were systemically healthy Caucasian individuals from Russia. About 9.8 milliliters of peripheral blood were drawn from each donor into EDTA-treated Vacutainer tubes. PBMCs were isolated by Ficoll-Paque density-gradient centrifugation, with at least 6 million obtained per sample. Total RNA, at least 5 micrograms per sample, was extracted from PBMCs with Trizol reagent. For every donor, flow cytometry on a PBMC aliquot measured the percentage of naive CD45RAhigh/CD27high T cells. The protocol used for the library was 5' RACE. The sample was run on an Illumina HiSeq 2500. A second PCR of 7 to 11 cycles was performed with a sample-barcoded 5' primer and a J-beta primer mix. A template-switch 5' adaptor carrying 12 random nucleotides introduced a unique molecular identifier onto each TCR beta cDNA molecule. Each sample yielded at least 3 million CDR3-containing paired-end reads. All of the RNA was converted into first-strand cDNA using the Mint cDNA synthesis kit, with a TRBC-specific oligonucleotide serving as the primer. Following uracil-DNA glycosylase treatment, all cDNA underwent a first 18-cycle PCR with the universal primers M1SS and BC2_uni_R. For the original study's pipeline: For normalization, 1 million high-quality reads were randomly selected from each sample, with every read carrying a distinct molecular identifier. Reads with shared molecular identifiers were discarded instead of being binned into consensus sequences. CDR3 identification, clonotype clustering and error correction used MiTCR with a Q25 quality threshold and the strictest error-elimination algorithm. A nonparametric unseen species model using Euler transformation provided a lower-bound estimate of total TCR beta diversity. TCRdb trimmed public reads at Q25 via fastp, called clones via MiXCR and kept in-frame beta chains. One record per CDR3 amino acid sequence lists the most common genes and DNA. The V and J calls and clone size come from TCRdb's table, not from the authors' own analysis. A total of approximately 1.5 million distinct CDR3 sequences appear in this sample, around 35% of them only once. Jointly, the top ten make up roughly 12% of the sample.

The rearrangement joined TRBV9 to TRBJ2-5; the D gene remains uncertain. The sequence was collected from a woman aged 25 to 45 in good health. Input material: blood. Here is the DNA: TGTGCCAGCAGCGTAGAGACTGGGACCCAGTACTTC. Protein translation: CASSVETGTQYF.